The 5 T cell receptor beta chains presented below share a single source sample, sequenced in a study of T-cell reconstitution after alpha-beta-depleted transplantation in children. Researchers prepared the TCRbeta library using unique molecular identifiers, the study reports. TCRdb independently ran MiXCR on the PCR reads; one entry per CDR3 protein. This table holds just under 550,000 distinct CDR3 sequences, about 17% found once. This specimen was PBMCs from the stem cell graft donor, taken from the stem cell graft. Receptor source: a human donor who donated a stem cell graft to a child with acute lymphoblastic leukemia.

V is TRBV7-9 and J is TRBJ1-6; a weak D match, TRBD1 (6 bases). Germline values: CDR1 SEHNR, CDR2 FQNEAQ (reference sequence). The CDR3 spans 15 residues. The V end was cut by 5 bases, the J end by 9 bases, with 17 bases between. The CDR3 DNA follows: TGTGCCAGCAGCCCAGTGGGGGGCTATGGTTCACCCCTCCACTTT. Protein sequence: CASSPVGGYGSPLHF.

This chain uses TRBV18 with TRBJ1-5; 7 nucleotides line up with TRBD1. V shed 6 bases and J 6 bases; nucleotides not matched to a gene: 8. Per germline, CDR1 KGHSH and CDR2 LQKENI. The CDR3 spans 14 residues. CDR3 loop: CASSREQGFQPQHF. The CDR3, as DNA: TGTGCCAGCTCTCGTGAACAGGGGTTTCAGCCCCAGCATTTT. Based on the CDR3 plus reference TRBV18 and TRBJ1-5, the full variable domain is NAGVMQNPRHLVRRRGQEARLRCSPMKGHSHVYWYRQLPEEGLKFMVYLQKENIIDESGMPKERFSAEFPKEGPSILRIQQVVRGDSAAYFCASSREQGFQPQHFGDGTRLSIL.

The chain has TRBV12-3 or TRBV12-4 and TRBJ1-1; weak D call: TRBD1 (6 bases). There are 15 residues in the CDR3. Trimming removed 5 bases from V and 6 bases from J, with 19 bases in between. CDR3 sequence: CASSPRTGKDAEAFF. In DNA form, the CDR3 reads TGTGCCAGCAGTCCCCGTACAGGGAAGGACGCTGAAGCTTTCTTT.

This clonotype was picked up a small number of times. V gene TRBV13 combines with J gene TRBJ1-1; 9 bases are a match to TRBD1. The CDR3 loop spans 17 amino acids. The germline gives CDR1 PRHDT, CDR2 FYEKMQ (reference sequence). Germline trimming cut 5 bases from V and 2 bases from J; bases unmatched to any gene: 12. CDR3 nucleotide sequence: TGTGCCAGCAGCCCTAGGGGGACAGGGAGGAGTAACACTGAAGCTTTCTTT. It yields the protein CASSPRGTGRSNTEAFF.

This clonotype was seen more than once but under ten times. The chain uses TRBV7-9 and TRBJ2-5; D gene ambiguous. The V end was cut by 1 base, the J end by 7 bases, with 16 bases between. The CDR3 runs 15 residues. The germline V gene encodes CDR1 SEHNR and CDR2 FQNEAQ (reference sequence). CDR3 loop: CASSLVGLGEATQYF. The CDR3 region has the DNA TGTGCCAGCAGCTTAGTTGGGCTCGGAGAGGCGACCCAGTACTTC.